A selection of T cell receptor beta chains follows, all from one sample in a study of blood T cell repertoires in COVID-19. Sequencing was performed with immunoSEQ multiplex PCR; in TCRdb, only in-frame clones are kept and a portion is missing. Here the sample spans about 140,000 clones, around 87% being singletons. The material sequenced was peripheral blood. These receptor sequences come from a human donor in a cohort sampled during active COVID-19. The CDR3 runs from the conserved cysteine through the conserved F or W. The D gene is left open where the match is weak. The size entry is marked missing in some rows and otherwise reads once, few, many or a size class.

J,D,size,length,V,DNA,CDR3
TRBJ2-7,TRBD2,once,17,TRBV5-1,TGCGCCAGCAGCTTGACCGGGACTAGCGGGACCGCCCAGGGGCAGTACTTC,CASSLTGTSGTAQGQYF
TRBJ2-5,TRBD2,once,14,TRBV19,TGTGCCAGTAGTATCGGGACTAACAAAGAGACCCAGTACTTC,CASSIGTNKETQYF
TRBJ2-3,TRBD1,NA,15,TRBV27,TGTGCCAGCAGTTCTAGGGGGCGCGGCACAGATACGCAGTATTTT,CASSSRGRGTDTQYF
TRBJ2-7,TRBD2,NA,16,TRBV5-1,TGCGCCAGCAGCCCTGGCCGCGTCGGGGGGTCCTACGAGCAGTACTTC,CASSPGRVGGSYEQYF
TRBJ1-1,TRBD1,NA,14,TRBV9,TGTGCCAGCAGCGCGCAACAGGGGGCTGCTGAAGCTTTCTTT,CASSAQQGAAEAFF
TRBJ2-1,NA,NA,16,TRBV7-8,TGTGCCAGCAGCTTATATCTCGGTGGAGGGGGGGGTGAGCAGTTCTTC,CASSLYLGGGGGEQFF
TRBJ2-5,TRBD2,NA,17,TRBV5-1,TGCGCCAGCAGCTTGGGCCCCCTAGCGGGGGGGCGGGAGACCCAGTACTTC,CASSLGPLAGGRETQYF
TRBJ2-1,TRBD2,NA,17,TRBV5-1,TGCGCCAGCAGCCCTGTTCTTACTAGCGGGGGGTACAATGAGCAGTTCTTC,CASSPVLTSGGYNEQFF
TRBJ2-3,TRBD2,NA,15,TRBV5-4,TGTGCCAGCAGCTTGAGACTAGCGGGGACAGATACGCAGTATTTT,CASSLRLAGTDTQYF
TRBJ2-7,TRBD2,NA,15,TRBV13,TGTGCCAGCAGTCTCACTAGCGGGCCTCCCTACGAGCAGTACTTC,CASSLTSGPPYEQYF
TRBJ2-7,NA,NA,14,TRBV28,TGTGCCAGCAGGGTTGGAGGTTCTACCTACGAGCAGTACTTC,CASRVGGSTYEQYF
TRBJ2-1,NA,NA,16,TRBV27,TGTGCCAGCAGTTTATGGCCTAGCAGCAGCCTAAATGAGCAGTTCTTC,CASSLWPSSSLNEQFF
TRBJ1-1,NA,NA,12,TRBV3-1/TRBV3-2,TGTGCCAGCAGCCAAGTGGGGTCAGGGTTAATCTTT,CASSQVGSGLIF